These T cell receptor beta chains were read from a single sample in a study of blood T cell repertoires in COVID-19. The data were produced by immunoSEQ multiplex PCR, yet TCRdb's version contains in-frame clones alone and is incomplete. The table lists under 250,000 clones, approximately 80% of them singletons, with about 1.3% in the top ten. Sequenced material: PBMCs or T cells enriched from blood (not recorded which). These receptors came from a woman aged 40 to 49 with acute COVID-19. Both conserved end residues are part of each CDR3. D genes are given only for firm matches. Expanded clones are given a class, and other clones once, few, many or no size at all.

j_call | v_call | d_call | clone_size | cdr3_aa | cdr3_nt
TRBJ2-1 | TRBV28 | . | . | CASSFGDRPYNEQFF | TGTGCCAGCAGTTTCGGTGACAGGCCCTACAATGAGCAGTTCTTC
TRBJ1-5 | TRBV28 | . | few | CASLPGNSNQPQHF | TGTGCCAGCCTACCCGGGAATAGCAATCAGCCCCAGCATTTT
TRBJ2-7 | TRBV3-1/TRBV3-2 | . | . | CASSQAEGSYEQYF | TGTGCCAGCAGCCAAGCTGAGGGTTCCTACGAGCAGTACTTC
TRBJ1-6 | TRBV11-2 | . | . | CASSSPGSGSPLHF | TGTGCCAGCAGCTCCCCAGGGTCAGGGTCACCCCTCCACTTT
TRBJ2-2 | TRBV7-9 | . | . | CASTPQRGGNTGELFF | TGTGCCAGCACCCCACAAAGGGGAGGGAACACCGGGGAGCTGTTTTTT
TRBJ1-6 | TRBV6-1 | . | . | CASSEMGTKSSPLHF | TGTGCCAGCAGTGAGATGGGCACCAAAAGCTCACCCCTCCACTTT
TRBJ2-7 | TRBV15 | TRBD2 | . | CATSVPSGRREQYF | TGTGCCACCAGCGTTCCTAGCGGGAGGCGAGAGCAGTACTTC
TRBJ2-7 | TRBV7-2 | . | . | CASSLGNSYEQYF | TGTGCCAGCAGCTTGGGCAACTCCTACGAGCAGTACTTC
TRBJ2-7 | TRBV10-1 | TRBD2 | . | CASSEASGGSYEQYF | TGCGCCAGCAGTGAGGCTAGCGGGGGGTCCTACGAGCAGTACTTC
TRBJ2-7 | TRBV27 | TRBD2 | . | CASSFAGAYEQYF | TGTGCCAGCAGTTTTGCGGGAGCCTACGAGCAGTACTTC
TRBJ1-1 | TRBV9 | . | . | CASTKGGVGTEAFF | TGTGCCAGCACCAAAGGGGGGGTAGGCACTGAAGCTTTCTTT
TRBJ1-5 | TRBV10-3 | . | . | CAISAPGSNQPQHF | TGTGCCATCAGTGCTCCGGGTAGCAATCAGCCCCAGCATTTT
TRBJ1-5 | TRBV6-5 | TRBD1 | . | CASSSDRGQPQHF | TGTGCCAGCAGTTCGGACAGGGGGCAGCCCCAGCATTTT
TRBJ2-4 | TRBV12-2 | . | few | CASRLVMRGGRSLNIQYF | TGTGCAAGTCGCTTAGTCATGCGCGGGGGGCGAAGCTTAAACATTCAGTACTTC
TRBJ2-7 | TRBV9 | TRBD2 | . | CASSVEGLATRGEQYF | TGTGCCAGCAGCGTAGAGGGACTAGCGACCCGCGGCGAGCAGTACTTC
TRBJ2-7 | TRBV27 | TRBD2 | . | CASSLSISRLAGGEQYF | TGTGCCAGCAGTTTATCCATTTCGCGACTAGCGGGAGGCGAGCAGTACTTC